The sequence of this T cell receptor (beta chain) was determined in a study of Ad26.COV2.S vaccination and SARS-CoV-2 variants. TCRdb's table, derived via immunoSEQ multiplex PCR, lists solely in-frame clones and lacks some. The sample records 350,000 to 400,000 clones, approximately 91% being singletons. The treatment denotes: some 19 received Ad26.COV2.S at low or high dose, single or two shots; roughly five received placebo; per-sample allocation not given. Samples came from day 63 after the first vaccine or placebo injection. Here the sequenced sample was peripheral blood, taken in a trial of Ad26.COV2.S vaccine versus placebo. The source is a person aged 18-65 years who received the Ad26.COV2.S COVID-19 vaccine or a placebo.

The CDR3 nucleotides are TGTGCCAGCAGCTTCAGCTGGTCAGATACGCAGTATTTT. It is translated as CASSFSWSDTQYF. The chain has TRBV5-5 and TRBJ2-3; no firm D call. This CDR3 spans 13 amino acids. CDR1 is SGHKS and CDR2 is YYEKEE in the germline V gene (reference sequence). Trimming took off 2 bases at V and 4 bases at J, with 8 bases between the two ends.